The rows below give T cell receptor beta chains drawn from one sample of a study of CD8 T cells in ankylosing spondylitis. TCRdb reprocessed the 5' RACE reads with MiXCR, giving one entry per CDR3 protein. Of 300,000 to 350,000 distinct CDR3 sequences in the sample, less than 25% were seen once. The sequenced sample was blood, either unsorted or a sorted T cell fraction (not recorded which). The receptor set was obtained from a female donor with ankylosing spondylitis or in good health (not recorded which). Each CDR3 is given with its conserved first and last residue. D genes are given only for firm matches. Expanded clones are given a class, and other clones once, few, many or no size at all.

few	NA	TRBJ2-2	TRBV6-5	CASSYGGPKTGELFF	TGTGCCAGCAGTTATGGCGGGCCTAAAACCGGGGAGCTGTTTTTT
few	TRBD2	TRBJ2-7	TRBV5-1	CASSLGGSGAYEQYF	TGCGCCAGCAGCTTGGGCGGGAGTGGCGCCTACGAGCAGTACTTC
NA	NA	TRBJ1-4	TRBV10-2	CASSEVGGDEKLFF	TGCGCCAGCAGTGAGGTGGGGGGGGATGAAAAACTGTTTTTT
NA	NA	TRBJ2-7	TRBV4-3	CASSLMTFYEQYF	TGCGCCAGCAGCCTAATGACATTCTACGAGCAGTACTTC
few	TRBD2	TRBJ2-1	TRBV24-1	CATSDTSGQYNEQFF	TGTGCCACCAGTGACACTAGCGGACAATACAATGAGCAGTTCTTC
few	NA	TRBJ2-1	TRBV20-1	CSAEGGEQFF	TGCAGTGCGGAAGGTGGTGAGCAGTTCTTC
NA	NA	TRBJ2-1	TRBV6-5	CASSSLNEQFF	TGTGCCAGCAGTTCCCTCAATGAGCAGTTCTTC
many	NA	TRBJ2-3	TRBV7-2	CASGSTDTQYF	TGTGCCAGCGGGAGCACAGATACGCAGTATTTT
few	NA	TRBJ2-6	TRBV29-1	CSVSTQVDSGANVLTF	TGCAGCGTTTCCACCCAGGTAGACTCTGGGGCCAACGTCCTGACTTTC
NA	TRBD2	TRBJ2-7	TRBV27	CASSPRPGRDYEQYF	TGTGCCAGCAGTCCCCGGCCAGGGAGGGACTACGAGCAGTACTTC
NA	NA	TRBJ2-7	TRBV7-2	CASSRTLPDSYEQYF	TGTGCCAGCAGCCGCACTCTTCCGGACAGCTACGAGCAGTACTTC
NA	TRBD2	TRBJ2-1	TRBV20-1	CSARDLPSGRMNEQFF	TGCAGTGCTAGAGATCTCCCTAGCGGGAGGATGAATGAGCAGTTCTTC
few	TRBD2	TRBJ2-3	TRBV4-3	CASSQEAGEVDTQYF	TGCGCCAGCAGCCAAGAAGCGGGAGAGGTAGATACGCAGTATTTT
many	NA	TRBJ2-2	TRBV7-2	CASSLGLYTGELFF	TGTGCCAGCAGCTTGGGGCTGTACACCGGGGAGCTGTTTTTT
few	NA	TRBJ2-1	TRBV29-1	CSVGGTLTNNEQFF	TGCAGCGTTGGTGGGACCCTTACTAATAATGAGCAGTTCTTC
few	NA	TRBJ1-2	TRBV12-3/TRBV12-4	CASSPGRSYTF	TGTGCCAGCAGTCCCGGTCGGAGCTACACCTTC
few	NA	TRBJ2-6	TRBV20-1	CSAPLGSGANVLTF	TGCAGTGCCCCCCTGGGCTCTGGGGCCAACGTCCTGACTTTC
few	TRBD2	TRBJ2-2	TRBV20-1	CSAPTSGAGELFF	TGCAGTGCACCGACTAGCGGGGCTGGGGAGCTGTTTTTT
few	NA	TRBJ1-2	TRBV12-3/TRBV12-4	CASNSDQRGYGYTF	TGTGCCAGCAACTCGGACCAAAGGGGCTATGGCTACACCTTC
few	NA	TRBJ2-1	TRBV12-3/TRBV12-4	CASSFYRKQIGDEQFF	TGTGCCAGCAGTTTCTACAGGAAACAAATTGGGGATGAGCAGTTCTTC
NA	NA	TRBJ2-5	TRBV11-2	CASSLGPGSQETQYF	TGTGCCAGCAGCTTGGGGCCGGGGAGCCAAGAGACCCAGTACTTC
few	TRBD1	TRBJ1-1	TRBV12-3/TRBV12-4	CASSFTTGTGRTEAFF	TGTGCCAGCAGTTTCACTACCGGGACAGGGAGGACTGAAGCTTTCTTT
few	NA	TRBJ1-2	TRBV5-1	CASSLTAGGSGYTF	TGCGCCAGCAGCTTGACTGCGGGAGGCAGCGGCTACACCTTC
NA	TRBD2	TRBJ2-1	TRBV6-1	CASSAPSGRNEQFF	TGTGCCTCCTCGGCCCCTAGCGGGAGAAATGAGCAGTTCTTC
few	TRBD1	TRBJ1-1	TRBV6-1	CASKRQGEAFF	TGTGCCAGCAAAAGACAGGGAGAAGCTTTCTTT
NA	TRBD2	TRBJ2-1	TRBV27	CASSRVAGGPWNEQFF	TGTGCCAGCAGTCGGGTAGCGGGAGGGCCTTGGAATGAGCAGTTCTTC
many	NA	TRBJ2-5	TRBV20-1	CSAPRTMSRETQYF	TGCAGTGCTCCCCGGACCATGAGCCGGGAGACCCAGTACTTC
NA	NA	TRBJ1-5	TRBV9	CASSVTDGSNQPQHF	TGTGCCAGCAGCGTTACCGACGGTTCGAATCAGCCCCAGCATTTT
NA	NA	TRBJ2-7	TRBV6-2/TRBV6-3	CASSLGLPKPYEQYF	TGTGCCAGCAGTTTAGGACTACCGAAACCCTACGAGCAGTACTTC
few	NA	TRBJ2-7	TRBV20-1	CSARWQGTYEQYF	TGCAGTGCTCGATGGCAGGGGACCTACGAGCAGTACTTC
many	NA	TRBJ1-4	TRBV7-2	CASSPVRGLNEKLFF	TGTGCCAGCAGCCCCGTCCGAGGGCTGAATGAAAAACTGTTTTTT
NA	NA	TRBJ2-1	TRBV18	CASSPERSSYNEQFF	TGTGCCAGCTCACCGGAGAGAAGCTCCTACAATGAGCAGTTCTTC
few	NA	TRBJ2-4	TRBV20-1	CSARTSFVGDIQYF	TGCAGTGCTCGAACTAGCTTCGTGGGGGACATTCAGTACTTC
few	TRBD2	TRBJ2-3	TRBV14	CASSQEGRGSADTQYF	TGTGCCAGCAGCCAAGAGGGTCGCGGGAGTGCAGATACGCAGTATTTT
many	TRBD1	TRBJ1-1	TRBV12-3/TRBV12-4	CASSLITGVRTEAFF	TGTGCCAGCAGTTTAATTACAGGGGTGAGGACTGAAGCTTTCTTT